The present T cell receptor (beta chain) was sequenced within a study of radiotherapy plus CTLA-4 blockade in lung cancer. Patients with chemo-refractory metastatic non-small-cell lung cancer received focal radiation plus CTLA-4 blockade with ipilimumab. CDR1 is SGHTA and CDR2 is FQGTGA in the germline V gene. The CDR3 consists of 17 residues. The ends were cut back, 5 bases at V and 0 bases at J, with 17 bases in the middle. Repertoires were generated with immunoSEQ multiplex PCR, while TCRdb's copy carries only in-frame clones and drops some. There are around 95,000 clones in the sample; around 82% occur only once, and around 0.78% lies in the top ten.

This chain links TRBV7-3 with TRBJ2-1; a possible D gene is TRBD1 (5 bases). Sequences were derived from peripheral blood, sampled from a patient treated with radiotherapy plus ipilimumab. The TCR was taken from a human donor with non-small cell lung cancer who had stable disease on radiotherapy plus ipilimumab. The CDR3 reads CASSPRRRQSSYNEQFF. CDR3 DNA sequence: TGTGCCAGCAGCCCACGACGGCGACAGAGCTCCTACAATGAGCAGTTCTTC.